This T cell receptor beta chain originates from a study of cytomegalovirus exposure and HLA in healthy donors. The CDR3 sequence is 12 residues long. The V end was cut by 4 bases, the J end by 6 bases, with 8 bases between. Germline V lookup: CDR1 SGHRS, CDR2 YFSETQ. Researchers ran the PCR with 60 Vbeta and 13 Jbeta primers. Only in-frame clones appear in the TCRdb table, and some are missing; sequencing was by immunoSEQ multiplex PCR. The sample gives roughly 200,000 clones, 70% to 90% of which show up once; approximately 2.8% is in the top ten. The sequenced sample consisted of PBMCs. The rearrangement joins TRBV5-1 to TRBJ2-1; the D is unclear. The sequence derives from a young man in good health and CMV-seronegative. The CDR3: CASSRDTNEQFF. Written as DNA, the CDR3 is TGCGCCAGCAGCCGCGACACCAATGAGCAGTTCTTC.